Shown below are 20 T cell receptor beta chains from a single sample sequenced in a study of T cell responses to AZD1222 COVID-19 vaccine. Here immunoSEQ multiplex PCR was the method, and the copy in TCRdb shows in-frame clones only, minus some. The table records around 88,000 clones, about 90% of them present only once. Sample: peripheral blood, taken on day 0 of MenACWY control vaccination. All receptors derive from an adult in good health.

The chain combines TRBV6-5 with TRBJ1-2, with a weak D call TRBD1 (6 bases). The germline V gene has CDR1 MNHEY and CDR2 SVGAGI. The CDR3 has 16 residues. Trimming took 0 bases from V and 3 from J, leaving 14 bases between them. The CDR3 DNA reads TGTGCCAGCAGTTACTCGGGTCCGACAGGAGACTATGGCTACACCTTC. This sequence encodes CASSYSGPTGDYGYTF.

CDR3 loop: CASSPFSYNEQFF. The CDR3 bases are TGTGCCAGCAGCCCATTCTCCTACAATGAGCAGTTCTTC. The chain carries TRBV7-9 and TRBJ2-1, with D unclear. Trimming cost V 5 bases and J 0 bases, with 5 bases left between them. This CDR3 has 13 residues. The germline V gene encodes CDR1 SEHNR and CDR2 FQNEAQ (reference sequence).

The chain has TRBV7-2 and TRBJ2-7; tentatively, D is TRBD2 (6 bases). The CDR3 contains 15 residues. Germline CDR1 SGHTA, CDR2 FQGNSA. V was clipped by 2 bases and J by 7 bases, with 18 bases between them. CDR3 nucleotide sequence: TGTGCCAGCAGCTTATTGGGACTTTCCAAGAGGGAGCAGTACTTC. Protein product: CASSLLGLSKREQYF.

The V and J genes are TRBV28 and TRBJ2-7; no firm D call. Germline CDR1 MDHEN, CDR2 SYDVKM. The germline V and J ends were trimmed by 7 bases and 6 bases, with 10 bases remaining between them. This CDR3 is built from 11 residues. The CDR3 loop is CASTLLGEQYF. In nucleotides, the CDR3 is TGTGCCAGCACCCTCCTGGGCGAGCAGTACTTC.

V is TRBV6-2 or TRBV6-3 and J is TRBJ1-2, with D perhaps TRBD1 (5 bases). CDR3 size: 15 residues. The V end lost 7 bases, the J end lost 6 bases, and 21 bases lay between the germline ends. CDR1 and CDR2 from the germline V gene are MNHEY and SVGEGT. DNA of the CDR3: TGTGCCAGCACCCCCGTCGGCAGGGCTTCGGATGGCTACACCTTC. Residues: CASTPVGRASDGYTF.

The chain combines TRBV9 with TRBJ2-5; D possibly uses TRBD1 or TRBD2 (6 bases each). The CDR3 covers 17 residues. Germline lookup yields CDR1 SGDLS and CDR2 YYNGEE. V dropped 3 bases and J dropped 5 bases, with 23 bases sitting between them. The CDR3: CASSASPAILGGETQYF. The DNA of the CDR3 is TGTGCCAGCAGCGCTTCTCCCGCCATACTAGGGGGGGAGACCCAGTACTTC.

The sample holds one count of this clone. This CDR3 is also generated by other DNA sequences in the sample. The chain recombines TRBV19 with TRBJ1-1, with D unresolved. V was trimmed by 2 bases and J by 1 base, leaving 5 bases between them. This CDR3 is built from 13 residues. Germline assignment: CDR1 LNHDA and CDR2 SQIVND (reference sequence). DNA of the CDR3: TGTGCCAGTAGTATAACCCGGAACACTGAAGCTTTCTTT. As protein: CASSITRNTEAFF.

The chain recombines TRBV3-1 (or the pseudogene TRBV3-2) with TRBJ2-5, with 12 bases fitting TRBD2. The CDR3 spans 17 residues. Germline lookup yields CDR1 LGHDT and CDR2 YNNKEL (reference sequence). V was pared by 4 bases and J by 3 bases, with 9 bases of the junction left unmatched. CDR3 coding DNA: TGTGCCAGCAGCCCTAGCGGGGGGGGATGGGGTGAAGAGACCCAGTACTTC. Encoded protein: CASSPSGGGWGEETQYF.

This sequence joins TRBV19 and TRBJ1-2, with D uncertain. The CDR3 runs 14 residues. Trimming shortened V by 6 bases and J by 2 bases, and 13 bases separated the two germline ends. Germline-derived CDR1 and CDR2 are LNHDA and SQIVND (reference sequence). Here the CDR3 DNA reads TGTGCCAGTAGCCTACCGGTTTCCAACTATGGCTACACCTTC. Amino acid sequence: CASSLPVSNYGYTF.

V and J are TRBV4-1 and TRBJ2-7; tentatively, D is TRBD1 or TRBD2 (6 bases each). Trimming removed 4 bases from V and 2 bases from J, with 18 bases in between. CDR1 and CDR2 (germline): MGHRA, YSYEKL. The CDR3 has 16 residues. This CDR3 reads CASSPGAGVLTYEQYF. In nucleotides, the CDR3 is TGCGCCAGCAGCCCGGGGGCAGGGGTCCTTACCTACGAGCAGTACTTC.

The gene calls are TRBV4-1 and TRBJ1-4; the D gene is possibly TRBD1 (5 bases). The CDR3 spans 14 residues. V was pared by 8 bases and J by 4 bases, with 14 bases between. Germline CDR1 reads MGHRA; CDR2 reads YSYEKL. This CDR3 reads CASARGGNNEKLFF. Here the CDR3 DNA reads TGCGCCAGCGCACGGGGGGGTAATAATGAAAAACTGTTTTTT.

The rearrangement links TRBV6-5 to TRBJ2-7; 7 positions match TRBD2. The CDR3 is 15 residues long. V lost 0 bases to trimming and J lost 4 bases; unmatched junction nucleotides: 6. Per the germline V gene, CDR1 is MNHEY and CDR2 is SVGAGI. The CDR3 reads CASSYSGGRRYEQYF. The CDR3 DNA reads TGTGCCAGCAGTTACTCGGGGGGGAGGCGGTACGAGCAGTACTTC.

The chain joins TRBV3-1 (or the pseudogene TRBV3-2) to TRBJ2-1, with D uncertain. The ends were cut back, 1 base at V and 9 bases at J, with 7 bases in the middle. Germline CDR1 is LGHDT and CDR2 is YNNKEL (reference sequence). This CDR3 has 12 residues. CDR3 sequence: CASSQVPAEQFF. In DNA, the CDR3 is TGTGCCAGCAGCCAAGTTCCTGCTGAGCAGTTCTTC.

The chain uses TRBV14 and TRBJ1-1; maybe TRBD1 (5 bases). V lost 3 bases and J lost 5, with 13 bases in between. Germline V lookup: CDR1 SGHDN, CDR2 FVKESK. The length of the CDR3 is 14 residues. The CDR3 bases are TGTGCCAGCAGCCAGAACCGGGACCTTACTGAAGCTTTCTTT. Translation gives CASSQNRDLTEAFF.

The table lists this clone with a count of one. This chain joins TRBV5-5 and TRBJ1-1; D gene uncertain. Germline V lookup: CDR1 SGHKS, CDR2 YYEKEE (reference sequence). The germline V and J ends were trimmed by 0 bases and 1 base, with 4 bases remaining between them. The CDR3 has 13 residues. The CDR3 reads CASSLAANTEAFF. The CDR3 DNA sequence: TGTGCCAGCAGCTTGGCGGCGAACACTGAAGCTTTCTTT.

The chain has TRBV6-2 or TRBV6-3 and TRBJ1-2; 10 bases align to TRBD1. The germline gives CDR1 MNHEY, CDR2 SVGEGT. The CDR3 extends over 17 amino acids. With V trimmed by 5 bases and J by 2 bases, 11 bases remained unmatched. In DNA form, the CDR3 reads TGTGCCAGCAGTGGATACCGCGGGACAGGGGTGAACTATGGCTACACCTTC. Translated, it gives CASSGYRGTGVNYGYTF.

This chain uses TRBV5-6 with TRBJ2-2; D might be TRBD1 (5 bases). Trimming removed 0 bases from V and 4 bases from J, with 7 bases in between. The germline gives CDR1 SGHDT, CDR2 YYEEEE. The CDR3 has 14 amino acids. The CDR3 loop reads CASSLVTATGELFF. The CDR3, as DNA: TGTGCCAGCAGCTTGGTGACAGCCACCGGGGAGCTGTTTTTT.

The chain recombines TRBV5-1 with TRBJ2-7, with a possible D match to TRBD2 (5 bases). The CDR3 runs 14 residues. CDR1 SGHRS and CDR2 YFSETQ come from the germline V gene. V shed 0 bases and J shed 2 bases, with 9 bases lying between them. Here the CDR3 DNA reads TGCGCCAGCAGCTTGGCTCCCGGGACCTACGAGCAGTACTTC. Translating it yields CASSLAPGTYEQYF.

The V gene is TRBV2, the J gene TRBJ2-1; D gene unclear. Germline V gene sequence: CDR1 SNHLY, CDR2 FYNNEI. V lost 8 bases and J lost 4, with 12 bases in between. The CDR3 runs 13 residues. The CDR3 region is CASRWGFYNEQFF. CDR3 nucleotide sequence: TGTGCCAGCCGCTGGGGTTTTTACAATGAGCAGTTCTTC.

This chain connects TRBV12-2 to TRBJ1-1. TRBV12-2 counts as a pseudogene. The CDR3 extends over 13 amino acids. The CDR3 loop reads CASRSDRHTEAFF. CDR3 DNA sequence: TGTGCAAGTCGCTCCGATCGGCACACTGAAGCTTTCTTT.